One and the same sample provided the 30 T cell receptor beta chains below, sequenced in a study of cytomegalovirus exposure and HLA in healthy donors. Amplification used 60 Vbeta primers and 13 Jbeta primers. Only in-frame clones appear in the TCRdb table, and some are missing; sequencing was by immunoSEQ multiplex PCR. The table has fewer than 200,000 clones, 65% to 85% seen once. Material: PBMCs. The receptors derive from a man aged 35 to 55 in good health and CMV-seropositive.

The rearrangement joins TRBV7-9 to TRBJ1-3; the D is unclear. CDR3 size: 14 residues. CDR1 and CDR2 (germline): SEHNR, FQNEAQ (reference sequence). Trimming removed 1 base at V and 1 base at J, with 5 bases between. CDR3 DNA: TGTGCCAGCAGCTTAGTCAGGTCTGGAAACACCATATATTTT. Translating it yields CASSLVRSGNTIYF.

The rearrangement uses TRBV4-1 and TRBJ2-3, with TRBD2 as a possible D gene (6 bases). The ends were cut back, 5 bases at V and 3 bases at J, with 9 bases in the middle. The germline V gene has CDR1 MGHRA and CDR2 YSYEKL. This CDR3 region has 13 residues. The CDR3: CASSSRGTDTQYF. The DNA of the CDR3 is TGCGCCAGCAGCTCTCGGGGGACAGATACGCAGTATTTT.

The rearrangement joins TRBV19 to TRBJ1-2, with 7 bases aligning to TRBD1. The CDR3 consists of 17 residues. Germline V gene sequence: CDR1 LNHDA, CDR2 SQIVND (reference sequence). Germline trimming cut 5 bases from V and 4 bases from J; bases unmatched to any gene: 16. DNA for the CDR3: TGTGCCAGTAGTCGGGGCCTCGAGACAGGGACTAGCTATGGCTACACCTTC. It codes for CASSRGLETGTSYGYTF.

This chain connects TRBV5-4 to TRBJ2-4; the match to TRBD1 covers 8 bases. The germline V gene encodes CDR1 SGHNT and CDR2 YYREEE (reference sequence). This CDR3 contains 15 residues. Trimming cost V 0 bases and J 9 bases; bases outside gene matches: 8. CDR3 protein: CASSLVGTGPPIQYF. The CDR3 region has the DNA TGTGCCAGCAGCTTGGTCGGGACAGGCCCTCCCATTCAGTACTTC.

The chain employs TRBV6-5 and TRBJ2-1, with D possibly TRBD1 on 5 matching bases. The germline gives CDR1 MNHEY, CDR2 SVGAGI. The CDR3 loop spans 13 amino acids. V gave up 7 bases and J gave up 8 bases, with 15 bases separating them. CDR3 nucleotides: TGTGCCAGCACTATAGGGGATGGAGATGAGCAGTTCTTC. This sequence encodes CASTIGDGDEQFF.

This chain joins TRBV5-1 and TRBJ1-6; D is ambiguous. Germline CDR1 reads SGHRS; CDR2 reads YFSETQ. The CDR3 is 16 amino acids. Trimming removed 0 bases at V and 3 bases at J, with 10 bases between. The CDR3 sequence: CASSLESGFYNSPLHF. DNA for the CDR3: TGCGCCAGCAGCTTGGAGTCGGGTTTCTATAATTCACCCCTCCACTTT.

The chain has TRBV7-2 and TRBJ2-7; TRBD2 aligns across 8 bases. The CDR3 is 16 residues long. V trimming: 5 bases; J trimming: 3 bases; junction bases outside the gene matches: 12. Looked up from germline, CDR1 is SGHTA and CDR2 is FQGNSA. CDR3 sequence (DNA): TGTGCCAGCAGCCCCGGGGGGGAGGGGGGGCTCTACGAGCAGTACTTC. Translated, it gives CASSPGGEGGLYEQYF.

This chain joins TRBV4-1 and TRBJ2-1, with D unclear. CDR3 length: 14 amino acids. Per the germline V gene, CDR1 is MGHRA and CDR2 is YSYEKL. Deletions cut 1 base from V and 6 bases from J, with 10 bases between. CDR3 residues: CASSQVSLGNEQFF. As DNA, the CDR3 is TGCGCCAGCAGCCAAGTCTCCCTCGGCAATGAGCAGTTCTTC.

The chain recombines TRBV5-6 with TRBJ2-5, with D perhaps TRBD1 (5 bases). Trimming shortened V by 0 bases and J by 4 bases, and 13 bases separated the two germline ends. From germline, CDR1 is SGHDT and CDR2 YYEEEE. The CDR3 totals 15 residues. As DNA, the CDR3 is TGTGCCAGCAGCTTGGTATTGGCAGGGCGAGAGACCCAGTACTTC. This sequence encodes CASSLVLAGRETQYF.

The chain combines TRBV4-1 with TRBJ2-7; D is unclear. This CDR3 has 14 amino acids. Germline V lookup: CDR1 MGHRA, CDR2 YSYEKL. V dropped 1 base and J dropped 5 bases, with 12 bases sitting between them. Here the CDR3 DNA reads TGCGCCAGCAGCCAAGGGAGACCCCGGGACGAGCAGTACTTC. Translated, it gives CASSQGRPRDEQYF.

This clone was detected only once. The rearrangement joins TRBV9 to TRBJ1-2; D not certain. Trimming cost V 4 bases and J 6 bases, with 22 bases left between them. There are 16 residues in the CDR3. Looked up from germline, CDR1 is SGDLS and CDR2 is YYNGEE. CDR3 region: CASSLSHIAKVNGYTF. In DNA form, the CDR3 reads TGTGCCAGCAGCCTCAGCCACATAGCAAAAGTAAATGGCTACACCTTC.

This rearrangement joins TRBV6-5 to TRBJ1-5; D is perhaps TRBD1 (6 bases). CDR1 MNHEY and CDR2 SVGAGI come from the germline V gene. The CDR3 loop spans 14 amino acids. V was clipped by 4 bases and J by 5 bases, with 12 bases between them. This CDR3 is CASSSQGSDQPQHF. CDR3 bases: TGTGCCAGCAGTTCACAGGGTTCTGATCAGCCCCAGCATTTT.

This clone was seen a few times. The gene calls are TRBV25-1 and TRBJ2-7; 7 bases align to TRBD2. Germline V gives CDR1 MGHDK, CDR2 SYGVNS. This CDR3 comprises 14 residues. J gave up 7 bases and V 1 base, and 7 bases lay outside the gene matches. The CDR3 is CASSEWGRAGEQYF. CDR3 bases: TGTGCCAGCAGTGAATGGGGGAGGGCTGGGGAGCAGTACTTC.

The count of this clone is one. The chain has TRBV9 and TRBJ1-1; D unresolved. Between the trimmed V and J ends, which lost 3 bases and 3 bases, there was a span of 12 bases. The V gene's germline CDR1 is SGDLS and CDR2 YYNGEE. The CDR3 has 14 residues. Here the CDR3 reads CASSEALGDTEAFF. CDR3 coding DNA: TGTGCCAGCAGCGAGGCCCTAGGAGACACTGAAGCTTTCTTT.

CDR3 nucleotide sequence: TGTGCCAGCAGCTTAGTTATTAGCAATCAGCCCCAGCATTTT. Protein sequence: CASSLVISNQPQHF. The rearrangement uses TRBV7-6 and TRBJ1-5; no firm D call. Germline CDR1 and CDR2: SGHVS and FNYEAQ. The CDR3 is 14 amino acids. Between the trimmed V and J ends, which lost 1 base and 0 bases, there was a span of 4 bases.

This clone has a single count. J is TRBJ2-5 and V is TRBV27; 9 bases align to TRBD1. The CDR3 covers 14 residues. V gave up 6 bases and J gave up 5 bases; unmatched junction bases: 7. Germline V gene data show CDR1 as MNHEY and CDR2 as SMNVEV (reference sequence). The CDR3 sequence is CASSLQGAGETQYF. Written as DNA, the CDR3 is TGTGCCAGCAGCCTACAGGGGGCAGGGGAGACCCAGTACTTC.

In its sample, this clone was seen once. The V gene is TRBV9, the J gene TRBJ2-5; TRBD1 might be the D (6 bases). The germline V gene has CDR1 SGDLS and CDR2 YYNGEE. With 0 bases removed from V and 5 bases from J, the gap between germline ends came to 11 bases. This CDR3 comprises 14 residues. Here the CDR3 reads CASSVAWTDETQYF. In DNA form, the CDR3 reads TGTGCCAGCAGCGTAGCATGGACAGACGAGACCCAGTACTTC.

This chain connects TRBV9 to TRBJ1-2, with D tentatively TRBD1 (5 bases). Deletions cut 0 bases from V and 3 bases from J, with 9 bases between. This CDR3 is 14 amino acids long. The germline CDR1 and CDR2 sequences are SGDLS and YYNGEE. The CDR3 coding sequence is TGTGCCAGCAGCGTAGGGGTACAGGACTATGGCTACACCTTC. Its translation: CASSVGVQDYGYTF.

The chain couples TRBV4-3 to TRBJ1-5; weak D call: TRBD1 (5 bases). This CDR3 contains 15 residues. V shed 3 bases and J shed 3 bases, with 12 bases lying between them. Per the germline V gene, CDR1 is LGHNA and CDR2 is YSLEER. DNA for the CDR3: TGCGCCAGCAGCCACTCCAGGGATACCAATCAGCCCCAGCATTTT. Protein sequence: CASSHSRDTNQPQHF.

In this sample, this clone turned up a few times. The rearrangement joins TRBV4-3 to TRBJ1-2; a possible D gene is TRBD1 (6 bases). V was trimmed by 0 bases and J by 3 bases, leaving 11 bases between them. CDR1 and CDR2 (germline): LGHNA, YSLEER. The CDR3 is 15 amino acids. CDR3 coding DNA: TGCGCCAGCAGCCAAGATGAGGACAGCGACTATGGCTACACCTTC. This translates into CASSQDEDSDYGYTF.

The rearrangement links TRBV11-1 to TRBJ2-3; tentative D call: TRBD2 (5 bases). This CDR3 has 14 residues. The ends were cut back, 7 bases at V and 6 bases at J, with 17 bases in the middle. CDR1 SGHAT and CDR2 FQDESV come from the germline V gene (reference sequence). This CDR3 is CASTYGYGVDTQYF. DNA for the CDR3: TGTGCCAGCACCTATGGGTACGGGGTGGATACGCAGTATTTT.

The chain recombines TRBV7-2 with TRBJ2-1; 8 bases are a match to TRBD1. The germline CDR1 and CDR2 sequences are SGHTA and FQGNSA. J was trimmed by 6 bases and V by 5 bases; bases with no gene match: 6. This CDR3 is built from 14 residues. The CDR3 DNA reads TGTGCCAGCAGCGCTAGGACAGGGATCAATGAGCAGTTCTTC. Encoded protein: CASSARTGINEQFF.

J is TRBJ1-2 and V is TRBV27; D might be TRBD1 (5 bases). Germline CDR1 reads MNHEY; CDR2 reads SMNVEV (reference sequence). CDR3 length: 13 residues. V gave up 3 bases and J gave up 2 bases, with 7 bases separating them. Here the CDR3 DNA reads TGTGCCAGCAGTTTCGGACAAAACTATGGCTACACCTTC. Its protein is CASSFGQNYGYTF.

The chain is built from TRBV2 and TRBJ2-3, with D maybe TRBD2 (6 bases). With 8 bases removed from V and 2 bases from J, the gap between germline ends came to 11 bases. This CDR3 has 13 residues. Germline loops: CDR1 SNHLY, CDR2 FYNNEI. The CDR3 DNA reads as TGTGCCAGCGGGGGACTTACCACAGATACGCAGTATTTT. Protein: CASGGLTTDTQYF.

The chain has TRBV9 and TRBJ1-2, with D tentatively TRBD1 (6 bases). Germline CDR1 and CDR2: SGDLS and YYNGEE. V gave up 4 bases and J gave up 1 base, with 17 bases separating them. The length of the CDR3 is 16 residues. In DNA, the CDR3 is TGTGCCAGCAGCCCTCAACTGGGCAGGGGTAACTATGGCTACACCTTC. Translating gives CASSPQLGRGNYGYTF.

This chain joins TRBV7-9 and TRBJ2-7; 10 positions agree with TRBD1. Germline assignment: CDR1 SEHNR and CDR2 FQNEAQ (reference sequence). V shed 4 bases and J 2 bases; nucleotides not matched to a gene: 11. The CDR3 is 17 residues long. The CDR3: CASSSPRRTGGAYEQYF. CDR3 nucleotides: TGTGCCAGCAGCTCGCCGCGCAGGACAGGGGGTGCCTACGAGCAGTACTTC.

In its sample, this clone was seen a few times. The CDR3 is CASSRTVTLDEQFF. The CDR3 nucleotides are TGTGCCAGCAGCCGGACAGTGACTTTGGATGAGCAGTTCTTC. This chain uses TRBV6-6 with TRBJ2-1; tentatively, D is TRBD1 (6 bases). Between the trimmed V and J ends, which lost 6 bases and 8 bases, there was a span of 17 bases. Germline V gene sequence: CDR1 MNHNY, CDR2 SVGAGI (reference sequence). This CDR3 has 14 residues.

This chain uses TRBV11-1 with TRBJ2-6, with D possibly being TRBD1 (5 bases). The V gene lost 5 bases and the J gene lost 4 bases, with 12 bases spanning the gap. Germline assignment: CDR1 SGHAT and CDR2 FQDESV (reference sequence). The CDR3 sequence is 15 residues long. CDR3: CASSPRAGGANVLTF. The CDR3 DNA is TGTGCCAGCAGCCCCAGGGCTGGCGGGGCCAACGTCCTGACTTTC.

The CDR3 bases are TGTGCCAGCAGCCCTTCCTACGAGCAGTACTTC. As protein: CASSPSYEQYF. This chain links TRBV5-8 with TRBJ2-5; D is unclear. The DNA matches TRBJ2-7 better at its end, which makes the J call doubtful. This CDR3 has 11 amino acids. From germline, CDR1 is SGHTS and CDR2 YDEGEE.

The rearrangement joins TRBV7-9 to TRBJ2-2; 7 bases are a match to TRBD1. The ends lost 5 bases at V and 1 base at J; junction bases unmatched: 7. Germline V gene data show CDR1 as SEHNR and CDR2 as FQNEAQ (reference sequence). The CDR3 runs 16 residues. The CDR3 here is CASSAWTGQNTGELFF. DNA for the CDR3: TGTGCCAGCAGCGCCTGGACAGGCCAGAACACCGGGGAGCTGTTTTTT.